Here is one T cell receptor beta chain with its context. These data come from a study of blood T cell repertoires in COVID-19. Overall study: Acute-phase and convalescent COVID-19 samples originated in the United States, Italy and Spain. PBMCs, B-cell-depleted T cells, or T cells were the source of the cDNA or gDNA that made up the material.

This CDR3 contains 13 residues. V trimming: 6 bases; J trimming: 6 bases; junction bases outside the gene matches: 4. Clones were read by immunoSEQ multiplex PCR, and TCRdb kept only the in-frame ones, dropping some. The repertoire holds around 150,000 clones, about 90% seen once, with about 4.2% in the top ten. This chain links TRBV12-3 or TRBV12-4 with TRBJ1-5; 8 bases are a match to TRBD1. The specimen sequenced was peripheral blood. This TCR was recovered from a woman aged 55-75 years with active or convalescent COVID-19. In DNA form, the CDR3 reads TGTGCCAGCAGGCGACAGGGGACTCAGCCCCAGCATTTT. Protein product: CASRRQGTQPQHF.